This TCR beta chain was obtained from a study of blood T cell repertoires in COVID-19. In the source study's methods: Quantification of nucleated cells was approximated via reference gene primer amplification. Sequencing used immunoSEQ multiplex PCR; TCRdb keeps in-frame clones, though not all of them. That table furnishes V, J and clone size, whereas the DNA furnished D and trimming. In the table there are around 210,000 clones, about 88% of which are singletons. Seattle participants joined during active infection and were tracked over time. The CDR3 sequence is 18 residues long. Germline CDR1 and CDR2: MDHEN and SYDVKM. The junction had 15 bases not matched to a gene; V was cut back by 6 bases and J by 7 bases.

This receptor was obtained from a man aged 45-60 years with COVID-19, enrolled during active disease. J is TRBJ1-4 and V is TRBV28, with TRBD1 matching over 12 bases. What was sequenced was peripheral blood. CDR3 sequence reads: CASSHTGTGGAIGEKLFF. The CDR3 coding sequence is TGTGCCAGCAGCCACACCGGGACAGGGGGCGCGATCGGTGAAAAACTGTTTTTT.